This T cell receptor beta chain appears in the sequencing data of a study of blood T cells in healthy people across ages. Study background: Capture by template switching was about one barcoded beta molecule per two T cells.

Alongside a J-beta primer mix, a sample-barcoded 5' primer served in a second PCR lasting roughly 6 to 12 cycles. TCRdb analysed the 5' RACE reads with MiXCR anew, one entry per CDR3 protein. The data show some 800,000 distinct CDR3 sequences, 40% to 50% seen once. CDR3 length: 15 amino acids. V was pared by 4 bases and J by 3 bases, with 6 bases of the junction left unmatched. Germline assignment: CDR1 SGDLS and CDR2 YYNGEE. For every donor, a draw yielded around 10 milliliters of peripheral blood. No fewer than 7 million PBMCs went into each sample. The TCR sequence derives from a man between 60 and 75 years old in good health. The rearrangement uses TRBV9 and TRBJ2-5, with 10 bases lining up with TRBD2. Sample: blood. CDR3 region: CASSPSGTSEETQYF. The CDR3 bases are TGTGCCAGCAGCCCTAGTGGGACTAGCGAAGAGACCCAGTACTTC.